These 15 T cell receptor beta chains share one sample of origin, sequenced in a study of T cells in Graves' hyperthyroidism and ophthalmopathy. Researchers amplified the TCR beta CDR3 regions from RNA transcripts. Initially, a first-round RT-PCR of the TCR CDR3 employed the HTBI primer set. TCRdb used MiXCR to reprocess the multiplex PCR reads, holding one entry per CDR3 protein. The table records around 690,000 distinct CDR3 sequences, 17% of them present only once. The sequencing sample was made of blood. These receptors were obtained from a man aged 50-59 years with Graves' hyperthyroidism.

This clonotype showed up many times. The chain is built from TRBV28 and TRBJ2-7, with 13 bases aligning to TRBD2. The CDR3 sequence is 19 residues long. V shed 6 bases and J 1 base; nucleotides not matched to a gene: 15. The germline V gene has CDR1 MDHEN and CDR2 SYDVKM. This CDR3 is CASSTPGTSGDSFSYEQYF. The CDR3 DNA reads TGTGCCAGCAGCACACCCGGGACTAGCGGGGATTCTTTTTCCTACGAGCAGTACTTC.

This clonotype was picked up a small number of times. The chain is built from TRBV28 and TRBJ1-5; possible D gene TRBD1, 6 bases. Germline V lookup: CDR1 MDHEN, CDR2 SYDVKM. The V gene lost 5 bases and the J gene lost 6 bases, with 17 bases spanning the gap. The CDR3 is 15 residues long. CDR3 residues: CASSTPQGLSQPQHF. CDR3 in DNA: TGTGCCAGCAGTACACCTCAGGGGTTGAGTCAGCCCCAGCATTTT.

In this sample, this clonotype turned up a few times. V and J are TRBV7-9 and TRBJ2-7; 7 bases line up with TRBD1. Trimming cost V 3 bases and J 2 bases; bases outside gene matches: 4. The CDR3 contains 14 residues. Germline V gives CDR1 SEHNR, CDR2 FQNEAQ (reference sequence). The CDR3 DNA sequence: TGTGCCAGCAGCTTTGACAGGGATGCCTACGAGCAGTACTTC. Protein: CASSFDRDAYEQYF.

This clonotype was seen more than once but under ten times. The V call is TRBV6-2 or TRBV6-3, the J call TRBJ2-2, with D uncertain. This CDR3 is built from 12 residues. Germline-derived CDR1 and CDR2 are MNHEY and SVGEGT. Trimming left V 8 bases short and J 8 bases short, with 12 bases between. The CDR3 loop reads CASQNEQGELFF. The CDR3 coding sequence is TGTGCCAGCCAAAACGAGCAGGGGGAGCTGTTTTTT.

The table lists this clonotype with many counts. The chain combines TRBV2 with TRBJ1-2; D is undetermined. Germline-derived CDR1 and CDR2 are SNHLY and FYNNEI. The CDR3 runs to 13 residues. V was shortened by 8 bases and J by 8 bases, with 18 bases between the two germline ends. CDR3 amino acids: CASSSGPSYGYTF. CDR3 nucleotides: TGTGCCAGCTCTTCCGGGCCTAGCTACGGCTACACCTTC.

The J gene is TRBJ1-5, the V gene TRBV25-1; tentatively, D is TRBD1 (6 bases). The germline V gene has CDR1 MGHDK and CDR2 SYGVNS. The V end lost 2 bases, the J end lost 8 bases, and 16 bases lay between the germline ends. This CDR3 has 15 residues. Here the CDR3 DNA reads TGTGCCAGCAGTGAACCGGGACACCTAGGGAAGCCCCAGCATTTT. This gives the protein CASSEPGHLGKPQHF.

Ten or more counts support this clonotype. This CDR3 is CASRRDRGDETQYF. Written as DNA, the CDR3 is TGTGCCAGCAGACGAGACCGTGGGGACGAGACCCAGTACTTC. The chain couples TRBV12-3 or TRBV12-4 to TRBJ2-5, with D perhaps assigned TRBD1 or TRBD2 (5 bases each). This CDR3 is built from 14 residues. V dropped 6 bases and J dropped 5 bases, with 16 bases sitting between them.

In this sample, this clonotype turned up many times. This chain connects TRBV6-1 to TRBJ2-1, with D perhaps matching TRBD1 or TRBD2 (5 bases each). The ends were cut back, 2 bases at V and 5 bases at J, with 16 bases in the middle. The length of the CDR3 is 16 residues. Germline CDR1 and CDR2: MNHNS and SASEGT. DNA for the CDR3: TGTGCCAGCAGTGAACCTCCGGGACGGAGAAACAATGAGCAGTTCTTC. It is translated as CASSEPPGRRNNEQFF.

This clonotype has just a few counts. This sequence joins TRBV6-1 and TRBJ1-5; D is unclear. CDR3 length: 13 residues. V was cut by 5 bases and J by 4 bases, with 9 bases left in between. Germline CDR1 is MNHNS and CDR2 is SASEGT. The CDR3 bases are TGTGCCAGCAGTCGACCCTTAAATCAGCCCCAGCATTTT. As protein: CASSRPLNQPQHF.

This clonotype was observed a handful of times. V is TRBV5-1 and J is TRBJ1-1; 7 nucleotides align to TRBD1. Trimming took 1 base from V and 1 from J; bases not matched to a gene: 4. This CDR3 spans 15 amino acids. Germline CDR1 is SGHRS and CDR2 is YFSETQ. The CDR3, as DNA: TGCGCCAGCAGCTTGACAGGGGTTGGGAACACTGAAGCTTTCTTT. It codes for CASSLTGVGNTEAFF. The variable domain in full, completed from reference TRBV5-1 and TRBJ1-1, reads KAGVTQTPRYLIKTRGQQVTLSCSPISGHRSVSWYQQTPGQGLQFLFEYFSETQRNKGNFPGRFSGRQFSNSRSEMNVSTLELGDSALYLCASSLTGVGNTEAFFGQGTRLTVV.

This clonotype has ten or more counts. The rearrangement links TRBV6-2 or TRBV6-3 to TRBJ2-1, with a weak D call TRBD2 (5 bases). V was trimmed by 0 bases and J by 6 bases, leaving 6 bases between them. CDR3 length equals 13 residues. Germline CDR1 reads MNHEY; CDR2 reads SVGEGT. In DNA, the CDR3 is TGTGCCAGCAGTTACTCGCGGGTCAATGAGCAGTTCTTC. As protein: CASSYSRVNEQFF.

Only one count was recorded for this clonotype. The rearrangement uses TRBV30 and TRBJ1-1; D unclear. Deletions cut 3 bases from V and 2 bases from J, with 13 bases between. The germline CDR1 and CDR2 sequences are GTSNPN and SVGIG (reference sequence). The CDR3 runs 14 residues. The CDR3, as DNA: TGTGCCTGGAGCGTCGTGGGAGGCAACACTGAAGCTTTCTTT. Amino acid sequence: CAWSVVGGNTEAFF.

The rearrangement joins TRBV7-9 to TRBJ1-4; 7 nucleotides match TRBD1. In germline, CDR1 is SEHNR, CDR2 FQNEAQ (reference sequence). The CDR3 has 15 amino acids. J gave up 6 bases and V 2 bases, and 6 bases lay outside the gene matches. The CDR3 sequence: CASSLPGQRDEKLFF. CDR3 in DNA: TGTGCCAGCAGCTTACCGGGACAGAGGGATGAAAAACTGTTTTTT.

This clonotype occurred a few times. In DNA form, the CDR3 reads TGTGCCAGCAGTTGGACAGGTTTGGATGAGCAGTTCTTC. Its protein is CASSWTGLDEQFF. This chain links TRBV6-5 with TRBJ2-1; TRBD1 matches 7 bases. This CDR3 has 13 residues. The V gene's germline CDR1 is MNHEY and CDR2 SVGAGI. J lost 8 bases, V lost 4 bases, and 5 bases had no gene match.

This clonotype was seen repeatedly, ten times or more. V and J are TRBV7-3 and TRBJ2-5; TRBD1 might be the D (6 bases). The CDR3 loop spans 14 amino acids. V was cut by 5 bases and J by 2 bases, with 12 bases left in between. Germline lookup yields CDR1 SGHTA and CDR2 FQGTGA. The CDR3 region has the DNA TGTGCCAGCAGCATGACAGGCATTCAAGAGACCCAGTACTTC. Protein product: CASSMTGIQETQYF.